This passage covers 30 T cell receptor beta chains from one sample sequenced in a study of CD4 T cell repertoires in COVID-19. Sequencing used immunoSEQ multiplex PCR; TCRdb keeps in-frame clones, though not all of them. This sample has approximately 79,000 clones, with about 80% found just once. This specimen was CD4+ T cells from peripheral blood, taken after recovery from COVID-19. The receptors originated from a human donor who had COVID-19.

The CDR3 reads CASSQAYTGSDTQYF. The CDR3 nucleotides read TGTGCCAGCAGCCAAGCGTATACAGGGTCAGATACGCAGTATTTT. The chain employs TRBV3-1 (or the pseudogene TRBV3-2) and TRBJ2-3, with TRBD1 as a possible D gene (6 bases). The CDR3 is 15 residues long. CDR1 and CDR2 (germline): LGHDT, YNNKEL (reference sequence). V was shortened by 1 base and J by 4 bases, with 12 bases between the two germline ends.

This rearrangement joins TRBV6-6 to TRBJ2-1; D not resolved. There are 14 residues in the CDR3. Germline CDR1 MNHNY, CDR2 SVGAGI (reference sequence). The germline V and J ends were trimmed by 0 bases and 7 bases, with 10 bases remaining between them. CDR3 in DNA: TGTGCCAGCAGTTACTCGCCCCCCCAGAATGAGCAGTTCTTC. This translates into CASSYSPPQNEQFF.

This chain joins TRBV7-2 and TRBJ1-1; no clear D. Germline CDR1 reads SGHTA; CDR2 reads FQGNSA. V gave up 4 bases and J gave up 4 bases, with 16 bases separating them. The CDR3 is 15 residues long. CDR3 DNA sequence: TGTGCCAGCAGCTCCCTAGATGGCTCGGGCACTGAAGCTTTCTTT. Encoded protein: CASSSLDGSGTEAFF.

J is TRBJ1-3 and V is TRBV7-8; no firm D call. Germline CDR1 reads SGHVS; CDR2 reads FQNEAQ. There are 13 residues in the CDR3. Trimming pared 3 bases from V and 5 bases from J, leaving 8 bases between. The CDR3 nucleotides are TGTGCCAGCAGCTTGGCAGCCAGAAACACCATATATTTT. This translates into CASSLAARNTIYF.

This clone was observed a single time. This chain uses TRBV18 with TRBJ1-6, with D perhaps TRBD1 (6 bases). The ends were cut back, 2 bases at V and 8 bases at J, with 10 bases in the middle. CDR1 and CDR2 from the germline V gene are KGHSH and LQKENI. The CDR3 has 14 residues. DNA for the CDR3: TGTGCCAGCTCACCAGGGGGCTCGGATTCACCCCTCCACTTT. Protein sequence: CASSPGGSDSPLHF. Looking up the rest from reference TRBV18 and TRBJ1-6 gives the full variable domain: NAGVMQNPRHLVRRRGQEARLRCSPMKGHSHVYWYRQLPEEGLKFMVYLQKENIIDESGMPKERFSAEFPKEGPSILRIQQVVRGDSAAYFCASSPGGSDSPLHFGNGTRLTVT.

The CDR3 protein is CASSQEPSSNEQFF. CDR3 coding DNA: TGTGCCAGCAGCCAAGAACCTAGTTCGAATGAGCAGTTCTTC. The rearrangement uses TRBV3-1 (or the pseudogene TRBV3-2) and TRBJ2-1; D is ambiguous. CDR1 is LGHDT and CDR2 is YNNKEL in the germline V gene (reference sequence). The CDR3 consists of 14 residues. The V end was cut by 0 bases, the J end by 7 bases, with 10 bases between.

The gene calls are TRBV19 and TRBJ1-2; TRBD1 aligns across 9 bases. The CDR3 is 15 amino acids. CDR1 is LNHDA, CDR2 SQIVND, per germline (reference sequence). V lost 6 bases, J lost 6 bases, and 11 bases stayed unmatched. CDR3 amino acids: CASRMKQGATDGYTF. The CDR3 DNA is TGTGCCAGTAGGATGAAACAGGGGGCTACGGATGGCTACACCTTC.

The genes are TRBV27 and TRBJ1-1; maybe TRBD1 (6 bases). Per germline, CDR1 MNHEY and CDR2 SMNVEV (reference sequence). The CDR3 consists of 15 residues. V was trimmed by 7 bases and J by 7 bases, leaving 22 bases between them. CDR3 loop: CASTRGGSARSEAFF. The DNA for the CDR3 is TGTGCCAGCACCCGGGGGGGCAGCGCGAGGAGTGAAGCTTTCTTT.

This chain uses TRBV4-1 with TRBJ2-1, with D possibly being TRBD2 (6 bases). The germline CDR1 and CDR2 sequences are MGHRA and YSYEKL. Trimming removed 4 bases from V and 7 bases from J, with 14 bases in between. There are 14 residues in the CDR3. This CDR3 is CASSPGLPTNEQFF. The CDR3 DNA reads as TGCGCCAGCAGCCCAGGACTACCAACGAATGAGCAGTTCTTC.

The J gene is TRBJ1-6, the V gene TRBV7-2; no reliable D call. Germline V CDR1 and CDR2: SGHTA, FQGNSA. Trimming cost V 0 bases and J 10 bases, with 10 bases left between them. The CDR3 has 14 residues. CDR3 region: CASSLAPDRSPLHF. In nucleotides, the CDR3 is TGTGCCAGCAGCTTAGCGCCGGATCGGTCACCCCTCCACTTT.

V and J are TRBV21-1 and TRBJ1-1; the table's D call of TRBD1 was not tested on the DNA. TRBV21-1 is a documented pseudogene. The CDR3 has 15 amino acids. CDR3 nucleotides: TGTGCCAGCAGCGTCAACTCTCCCAGGGGGTGCGAAGCTTTCTTT. This gives the protein CASSVNSPRGCEAFF.

The chain recombines TRBV6-6 with TRBJ1-3; a possible D gene is TRBD1 (5 bases). Germline V CDR1 and CDR2: MNHNY, SVGAGI (reference sequence). Between the trimmed V and J ends, which lost 4 bases and 1 base, there was a span of 11 bases. The CDR3 sequence is 15 residues long. The CDR3 here is CASSWLGGSGNTIYF. The DNA for the CDR3 is TGTGCCAGCAGTTGGTTGGGGGGATCTGGAAACACCATATATTTT.

The V call is TRBV6-5, the J call TRBJ2-1; D tentatively fits TRBD1 or TRBD2 (6 bases each). CDR1 and CDR2 (germline): MNHEY, SVGAGI. The CDR3 contains 13 residues. Trimming removed 7 bases from V and 7 bases from J, with 14 bases in between. For the CDR3, the DNA is TGTGCCAGCACCGGGGGCTTTTGGAATGAGCAGTTCTTC. Translating gives CASTGGFWNEQFF.

The chain links TRBV6-1 to TRBJ2-7; 7 nucleotides agree with TRBD1. The CDR3 spans 15 residues. V shed 2 bases, J shed 3 bases, and the junction held 7 bases outside the gene matches. The germline CDR1 and CDR2 sequences are MNHNS and SASEGT. CDR3 amino acids: CASSENGNRGYEQYF. The CDR3 DNA reads as TGTGCCAGCAGTGAAAACGGGAACAGGGGCTACGAGCAGTACTTC.

The rearrangement uses TRBV4-1 and TRBJ2-1, with 10 bases that match TRBD2. The ends lost 4 bases at V and 2 bases at J; junction bases unmatched: 2. From germline, CDR1 is MGHRA and CDR2 YSYEKL. The CDR3 spans 15 residues. The CDR3 loop reads CASSPGTSAYNEQFF. CDR3 coding DNA: TGCGCCAGCAGCCCCGGGACTAGCGCCTACAATGAGCAGTTCTTC.

The chain links TRBV3-1 (or the pseudogene TRBV3-2) to TRBJ2-5, with D possibly being TRBD1 or TRBD2 (5 bases each). The V end was cut by 4 bases, the J end by 5 bases, with 17 bases between. The CDR3 has 15 amino acids. Germline assignment: CDR1 LGHDT and CDR2 YNNKEL (reference sequence). This CDR3 is CASSRSRQWRETQYF. In DNA form, the CDR3 reads TGTGCCAGCAGCCGGTCGCGACAGTGGAGGGAGACCCAGTACTTC.

The rearrangement joins TRBV9 to TRBJ2-7; D is unclear. CDR3 size: 15 residues. V was cut by 0 bases and J by 6 bases, with 16 bases left in between. Germline CDR1 reads SGDLS; CDR2 reads YYNGEE. In DNA form, the CDR3 reads TGTGCCAGCAGCGTAGACTGGCGGAACGTGGGCGAGCAGTACTTC. It encodes CASSVDWRNVGEQYF.

The CDR3: CASSENLAGGEQYF. The CDR3 nucleotides read TGTGCCAGCAGTGAAAATCTAGCGGGGGGCGAGCAGTACTTC. V gene TRBV2 combines with J gene TRBJ2-7, with 11 positions matching TRBD2. V shed 2 bases, J shed 6 bases, and the junction held 3 bases outside the gene matches. The length of the CDR3 is 14 residues. Germline V gene sequence: CDR1 SNHLY, CDR2 FYNNEI.

The rearrangement uses TRBV12-3 or TRBV12-4 and TRBJ1-6; D may be TRBD1 (6 bases). Trimming removed 3 bases from V and 15 bases from J, with 12 bases in between. The CDR3 consists of 12 residues. The CDR3 is CASSLGAKDLHF. The CDR3 DNA follows: TGTGCCAGCAGTTTGGGGGCCAAGGACCTCCACTTT.

J is TRBJ2-2 and V is TRBV7-3, with D possibly matching TRBD1 (5 bases). V was trimmed by 3 bases and J by 0 bases, leaving 11 bases between them. Germline-derived CDR1 and CDR2 are SGHTA and FQGTGA. The length of the CDR3 is 16 residues. CDR3 coding DNA: TGTGCCAGCAGCTTTAACGTAGGGGCGAACACCGGGGAGCTGTTTTTT. Protein product: CASSFNVGANTGELFF.

V gene TRBV5-5 combines with J gene TRBJ1-4; D is uncertain. The V end lost 2 bases, the J end lost 0 bases, and 8 bases lay between the germline ends. The CDR3 runs to 15 residues. The germline CDR1 and CDR2 sequences are SGHKS and YYEKEE (reference sequence). This chain's CDR3 is CASSFSITTNEKLFF. CDR3 nucleotide sequence: TGTGCCAGCAGCTTTTCCATCACAACTAATGAAAAACTGTTTTTT.

The chain couples TRBV5-5 to TRBJ2-7, with D maybe TRBD2 (5 bases). The ends were cut back, 4 bases at V and 6 bases at J, with 17 bases in the middle. Per germline, CDR1 SGHKS and CDR2 YYEKEE (reference sequence). The CDR3 consists of 14 residues. This chain's CDR3 is CASSPRPEEREQYF. In nucleotides, the CDR3 is TGTGCCAGCAGCCCAAGACCGGAGGAGCGCGAGCAGTACTTC.

CDR3 sequence (DNA): TGTGCCAGCAGCTTGGAGAGGACCGGGGAGCTGTTTTTT. This gives the protein CASSLERTGELFF. This chain links TRBV5-6 with TRBJ2-2; D not certain. CDR3 length: 13 amino acids. With 0 bases removed from V and 5 bases from J, the gap between germline ends came to 5 bases. The germline gives CDR1 SGHDT, CDR2 YYEEEE.

This sequence joins TRBV4-1 and TRBJ2-7; D perhaps matches TRBD1 (6 bases). Germline CDR1 MGHRA, CDR2 YSYEKL. CDR3 length: 12 amino acids. Trimming stripped 3 bases from V and 7 bases from J, with 10 bases between. The CDR3 region is CASSHDQGEQYF. The CDR3 nucleotides read TGCGCCAGCAGCCACGATCAGGGGGAGCAGTACTTC.

The chain is built from TRBV6-6 and TRBJ1-5, with TRBD1 as a possible D gene (5 bases). V was trimmed by 5 bases and J by 3 bases, leaving 14 bases between them. The germline CDR1 and CDR2 sequences are MNHNY and SVGAGI (reference sequence). The CDR3 length is 15 residues. This CDR3 reads CASSPGTPNNQPQHF. Here the CDR3 DNA reads TGTGCCAGCAGTCCCGGGACTCCCAACAATCAGCCCCAGCATTTT.

The chain recombines TRBV4-2 with TRBJ2-5, with D uncertain. The CDR3 totals 13 residues. V lost 1 base, J lost 5 bases, and 8 bases lay in between. Germline V gives CDR1 LGHNA, CDR2 YNFKEQ. Here the CDR3 reads CASSQVQSETQYF. DNA for the CDR3: TGTGCCAGCAGCCAAGTACAGTCGGAGACCCAGTACTTC.

The CDR3 spells CASSVEVGTGSNEQFF. In nucleotides, the CDR3 is TGTGCCAGCAGCGTGGAGGTAGGGACAGGCTCGAATGAGCAGTTCTTC. The chain is built from TRBV9 and TRBJ2-1, with 8 nucleotides matching TRBD1. The CDR3 extends over 16 amino acids. The ends lost 2 bases at V and 7 bases at J; junction bases unmatched: 11. Germline V gene lookup returns CDR1 SGDLS and CDR2 YYNGEE. Variable domain in full (rest from reference TRBV9 and TRBJ2-1): DSGVTQTPKHLITATGQRVTLRCSPRSGDLSVYWYQQSLDQGLQFLIQYYNGEERAKGNILERFSAQQFPDLHSELNLSSLELGDSALYFCASSVEVGTGSNEQFFGPGTRLTVL.

V gene TRBV27 combines with J gene TRBJ1-2; a weak D match, TRBD1 (6 bases). There are 13 residues in the CDR3. The germline V gene has CDR1 MNHEY and CDR2 SMNVEV (reference sequence). Deletions cut 6 bases from V and 6 bases from J, with 14 bases between. This CDR3 reads CASRAAGTNGYTF. The CDR3 nucleotides read TGTGCCAGCAGGGCGGCCGGGACAAATGGCTACACCTTC.

This clone was observed a few times. The chain carries TRBV5-1 and TRBJ2-3; 9 nucleotides line up with TRBD2. Germline lookup yields CDR1 SGHRS and CDR2 YFSETQ. The CDR3 is 18 amino acids. After removal of 0 bases from V and 2 bases from J, the junction contained 10 bases not matched to a gene. The CDR3 spells CASSLARFAGGNTDTQYF. CDR3 nucleotide sequence: TGCGCCAGCAGCTTGGCAAGATTTGCGGGAGGGAACACAGATACGCAGTATTTT.

The chain links TRBV24-1 to TRBJ2-7, with no clear D. V lost 7 bases to trimming and J lost 1 base, with 13 bases between them. Germline V CDR1 and CDR2: KGHDR, SFDVKD. CDR3 length: 14 residues. The CDR3 DNA sequence: TGTGCCACCAGGAACCCTTTGAGTTCCTACGAGCAGTACTTC. It translates to CATRNPLSSYEQYF.